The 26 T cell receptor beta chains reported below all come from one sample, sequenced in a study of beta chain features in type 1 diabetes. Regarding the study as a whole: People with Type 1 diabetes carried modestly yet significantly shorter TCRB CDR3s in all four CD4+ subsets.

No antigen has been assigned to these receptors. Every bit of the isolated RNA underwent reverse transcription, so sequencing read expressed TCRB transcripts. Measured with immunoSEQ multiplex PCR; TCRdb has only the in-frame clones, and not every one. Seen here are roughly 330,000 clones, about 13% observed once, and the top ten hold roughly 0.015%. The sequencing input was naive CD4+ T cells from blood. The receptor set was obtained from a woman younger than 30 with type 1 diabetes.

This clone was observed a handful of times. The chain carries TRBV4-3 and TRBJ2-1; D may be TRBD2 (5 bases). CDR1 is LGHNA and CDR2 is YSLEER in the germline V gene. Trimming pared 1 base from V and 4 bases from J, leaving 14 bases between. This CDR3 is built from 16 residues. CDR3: CASSQVWAGGYNEQFF. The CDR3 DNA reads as TGCGCCAGCAGCCAAGTTTGGGCAGGCGGGTACAATGAGCAGTTCTTC.

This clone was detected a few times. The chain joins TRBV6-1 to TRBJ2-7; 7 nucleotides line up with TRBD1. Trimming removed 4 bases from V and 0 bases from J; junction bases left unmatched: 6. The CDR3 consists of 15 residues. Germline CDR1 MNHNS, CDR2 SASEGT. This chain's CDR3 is CASSAQQGSSYEQYV. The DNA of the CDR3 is TGTGCCAGCAGTGCTCAACAGGGGAGCTCCTACGAGCAGTACGTC.

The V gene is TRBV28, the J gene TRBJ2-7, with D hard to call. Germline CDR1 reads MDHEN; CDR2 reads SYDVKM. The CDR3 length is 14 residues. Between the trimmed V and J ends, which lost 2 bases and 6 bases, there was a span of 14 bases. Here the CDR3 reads CASSLASSPGEQYF. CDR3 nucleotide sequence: TGTGCCAGCAGTTTAGCCAGTTCCCCGGGCGAGCAGTACTTC.

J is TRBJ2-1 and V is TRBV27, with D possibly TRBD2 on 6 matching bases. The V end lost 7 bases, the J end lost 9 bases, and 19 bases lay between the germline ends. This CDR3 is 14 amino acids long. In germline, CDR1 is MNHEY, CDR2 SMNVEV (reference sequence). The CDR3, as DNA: TGTGCCAGCACCCTGGACTACCGGGAGAGTGAGCAGTTCTTC. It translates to CASTLDYRESEQFF.

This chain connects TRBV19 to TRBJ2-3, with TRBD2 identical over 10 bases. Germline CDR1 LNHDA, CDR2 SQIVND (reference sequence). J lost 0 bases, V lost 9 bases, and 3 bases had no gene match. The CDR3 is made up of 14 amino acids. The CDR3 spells CASKGLASTDTQYF. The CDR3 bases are TGTGCCAGCAAGGGACTAGCGAGCACAGATACGCAGTATTTT.

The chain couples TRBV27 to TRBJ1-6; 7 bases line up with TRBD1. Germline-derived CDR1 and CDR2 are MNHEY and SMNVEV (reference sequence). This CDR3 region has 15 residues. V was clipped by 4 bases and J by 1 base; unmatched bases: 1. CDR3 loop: CASSSGGSYNSPLHF. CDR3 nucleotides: TGTGCCAGCAGTTCAGGGGGGTCCTATAATTCACCCCTCCACTTT.

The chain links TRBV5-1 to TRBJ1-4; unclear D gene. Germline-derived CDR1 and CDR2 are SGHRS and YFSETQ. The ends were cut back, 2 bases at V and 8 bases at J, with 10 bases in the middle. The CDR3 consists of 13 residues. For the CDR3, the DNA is TGCGCCAGCAGCTTTTTACAGTCCGAAAAACTGTTTTTT. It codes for CASSFLQSEKLFF. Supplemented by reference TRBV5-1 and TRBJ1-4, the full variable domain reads KAGVTQTPRYLIKTRGQQVTLSCSPISGHRSVSWYQQTPGQGLQFLFEYFSETQRNKGNFPGRFSGRQFSNSRSEMNVSTLELGDSALYLCASSFLQSEKLFFGSGTQLSVL.

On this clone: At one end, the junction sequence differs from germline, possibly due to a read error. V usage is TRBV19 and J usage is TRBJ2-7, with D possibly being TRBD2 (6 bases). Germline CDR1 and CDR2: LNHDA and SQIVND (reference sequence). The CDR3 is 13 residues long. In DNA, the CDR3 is TGTGCCAGTAGCATAGCGGTACTCTACGAGCAGTACTTC. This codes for CASSIAVLYEQYF.

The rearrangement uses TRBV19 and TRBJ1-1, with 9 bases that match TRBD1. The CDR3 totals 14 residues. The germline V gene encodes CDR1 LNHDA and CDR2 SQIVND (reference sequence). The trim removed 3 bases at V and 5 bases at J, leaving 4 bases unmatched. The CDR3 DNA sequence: TGTGCCAGTAGTATGGGGACAGGGCGGACTGAAGCTTTCTTT. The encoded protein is CASSMGTGRTEAFF.

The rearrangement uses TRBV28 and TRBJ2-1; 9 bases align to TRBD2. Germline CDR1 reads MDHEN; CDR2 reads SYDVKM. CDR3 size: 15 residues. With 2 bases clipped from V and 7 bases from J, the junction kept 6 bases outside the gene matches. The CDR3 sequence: CASSLGLAGRNEQFF. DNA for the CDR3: TGTGCCAGCAGTTTAGGGCTAGCGGGACGAAATGAGCAGTTCTTC.

DNA of the CDR3: TGCGCCAGCAGCTTGGAGCGGGAGGGAGATACGCAGTATTTT. It yields the protein CASSLEREGDTQYF. V and J are TRBV5-1 and TRBJ2-3; 10 nucleotides line up with TRBD2. The CDR3 runs to 14 residues. From germline, CDR1 is SGHRS and CDR2 YFSETQ. Germline trimming cut 0 bases from V and 5 bases from J; bases unmatched to any gene: 0.

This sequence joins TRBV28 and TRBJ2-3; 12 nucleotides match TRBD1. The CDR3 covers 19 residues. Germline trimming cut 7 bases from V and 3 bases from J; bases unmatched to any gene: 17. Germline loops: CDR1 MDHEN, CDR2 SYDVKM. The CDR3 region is CASTSPGTGGEIGTDTQYF. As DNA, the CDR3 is TGTGCCAGCACCTCCCCCGGGACAGGGGGCGAGATTGGAACAGATACGCAGTATTTT.

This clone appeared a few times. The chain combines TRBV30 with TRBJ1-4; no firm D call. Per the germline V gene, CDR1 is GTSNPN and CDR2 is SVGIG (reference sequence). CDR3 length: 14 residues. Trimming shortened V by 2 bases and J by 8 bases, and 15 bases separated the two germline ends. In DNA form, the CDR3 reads TGTGCCTGGAGTCCGGACCCAGAGGGCGAAAAACTGTTTTTT. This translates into CAWSPDPEGEKLFF.

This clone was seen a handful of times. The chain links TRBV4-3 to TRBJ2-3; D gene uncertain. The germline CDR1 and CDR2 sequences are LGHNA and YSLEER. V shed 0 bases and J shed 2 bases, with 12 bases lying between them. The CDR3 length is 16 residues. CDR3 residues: CASSQDGWASTDTQYF. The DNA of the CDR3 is TGCGCCAGCAGCCAAGATGGGTGGGCATCCACAGATACGCAGTATTTT.

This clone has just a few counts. The CDR3 region is CASSPRTVTEAFF. For the CDR3, the DNA is TGTGCCAGCAGTCCACGGACAGTCACTGAAGCTTTCTTT. V is TRBV28 and J is TRBJ1-1; D is perhaps TRBD1 (6 bases). CDR3 length: 13 residues. V lost 5 bases and J lost 4, with 11 bases in between. Germline CDR1 and CDR2: MDHEN and SYDVKM.

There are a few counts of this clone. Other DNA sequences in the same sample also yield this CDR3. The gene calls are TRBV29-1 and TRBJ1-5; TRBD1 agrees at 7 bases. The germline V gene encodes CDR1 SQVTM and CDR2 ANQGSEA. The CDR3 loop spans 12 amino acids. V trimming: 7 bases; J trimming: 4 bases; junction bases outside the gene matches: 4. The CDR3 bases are TGCAGCGCGCGACAGGGTAATCAGCCCCAGCATTTT. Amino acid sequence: CSARQGNQPQHF.

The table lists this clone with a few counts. The CDR3 reads CSAAGTDTQYF. CDR3 DNA: TGCAGCGCCGCAGGTACAGATACGCAGTATTTT. The rearrangement joins TRBV29-1 to TRBJ2-3; D call uncertain. This CDR3 is built from 11 residues. From germline, CDR1 is SQVTM and CDR2 ANQGSEA. The V end lost 7 bases, the J end lost 3 bases, and 8 bases lay between the germline ends.

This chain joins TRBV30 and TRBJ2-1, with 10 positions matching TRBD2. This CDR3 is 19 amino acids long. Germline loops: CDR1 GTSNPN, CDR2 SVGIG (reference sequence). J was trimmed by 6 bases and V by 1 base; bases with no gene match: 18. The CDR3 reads CAWSGPSGRGFFRFNEQFF. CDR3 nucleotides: TGTGCCTGGAGTGGACCTAGCGGGAGAGGTTTTTTTCGTTTCAATGAGCAGTTCTTC.

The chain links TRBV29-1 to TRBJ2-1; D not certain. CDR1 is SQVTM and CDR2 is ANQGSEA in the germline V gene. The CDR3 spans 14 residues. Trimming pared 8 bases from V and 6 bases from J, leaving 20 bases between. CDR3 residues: CSPLLEDLPNEQFF. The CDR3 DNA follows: TGCAGCCCCCTCTTAGAGGATCTTCCCAATGAGCAGTTCTTC.

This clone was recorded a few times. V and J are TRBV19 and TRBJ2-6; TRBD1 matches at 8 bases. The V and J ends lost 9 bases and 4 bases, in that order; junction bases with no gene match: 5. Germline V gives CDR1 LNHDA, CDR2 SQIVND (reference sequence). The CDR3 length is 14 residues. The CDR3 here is CASRQGTGANVLTF. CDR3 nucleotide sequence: TGTGCCAGCCGACAGGGGACGGGGGCCAACGTCCTGACTTTC.

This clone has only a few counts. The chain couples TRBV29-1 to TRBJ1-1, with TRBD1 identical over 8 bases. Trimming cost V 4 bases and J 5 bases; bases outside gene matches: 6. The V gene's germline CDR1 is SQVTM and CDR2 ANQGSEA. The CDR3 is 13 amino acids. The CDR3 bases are TGCAGCGTTGGGAGACAGGGGTGGACTGAAGCTTTCTTT. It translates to CSVGRQGWTEAFF.

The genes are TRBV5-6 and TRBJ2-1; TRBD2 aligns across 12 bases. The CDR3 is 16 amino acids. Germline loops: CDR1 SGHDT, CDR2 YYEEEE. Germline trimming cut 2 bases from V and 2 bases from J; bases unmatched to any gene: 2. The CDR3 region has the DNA TGTGCCAGCAGCTTTAGACTAGCGGGGGCCTACAATGAGCAGTTCTTC. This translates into CASSFRLAGAYNEQFF.

Written as DNA, the CDR3 is TGTGCCAGCAGAGGAGTCGGACAGGGGAATCTCGAGCAGTACGTC. Residues: CASRGVGQGNLEQYV. This chain uses TRBV27 with TRBJ2-7, with 9 bases aligning to TRBD1. Germline assignment: CDR1 MNHEY and CDR2 SMNVEV (reference sequence). CDR3 length: 15 residues. Trimming at V came to 6 bases and at J to 6 bases, leaving 12 bases not matched to a gene.

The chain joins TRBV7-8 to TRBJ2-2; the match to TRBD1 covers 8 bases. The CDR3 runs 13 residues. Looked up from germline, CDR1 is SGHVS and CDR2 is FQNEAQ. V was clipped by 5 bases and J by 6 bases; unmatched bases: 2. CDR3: CASSVQGAGELFF. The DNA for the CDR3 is TGTGCCAGCAGCGTACAGGGGGCCGGGGAGCTGTTTTTT.

The CDR3 region is CAISSQGADGYTF. In DNA form, the CDR3 reads TGTGCCATCAGTTCACAGGGGGCTGATGGCTACACCTTC. This rearrangement joins TRBV10-3 to TRBJ1-2; 9 bases map to TRBD1. V was clipped by 5 bases and J by 6 bases; unmatched bases: 4. The length of the CDR3 is 13 residues. CDR1 and CDR2 (germline): ENHRY, SYGVKD.

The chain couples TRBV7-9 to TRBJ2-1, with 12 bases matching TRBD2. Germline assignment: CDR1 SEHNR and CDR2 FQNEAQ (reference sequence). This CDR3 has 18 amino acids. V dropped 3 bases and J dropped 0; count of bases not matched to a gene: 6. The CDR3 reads CASSLWASGRASYNEQFF. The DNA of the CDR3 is TGTGCCAGCAGCTTGTGGGCTAGCGGGAGGGCCTCCTACAATGAGCAGTTCTTC.